Below, 8 T cell receptor beta chains from the same sample are listed, as sequenced in a study of CD8 T cells in ankylosing spondylitis. MiXCR, applied by TCRdb to the 5' RACE reads, yields one record per CDR3 protein. The sample includes 250,000 to 350,000 distinct CDR3 sequences, roughly 20% seen only once; the top ten take under 4%. Sequencing was carried out using blood, either unsorted or a sorted T cell fraction (not recorded which). Receptor source: a female donor with ankylosing spondylitis or in good health (not recorded which).

V is TRBV6-5 and J is TRBJ2-1; D call uncertain. The germline V and J ends were trimmed by 0 bases and 3 bases, with 9 bases remaining between them. CDR1 and CDR2 (germline): MNHEY, SVGAGI. This CDR3 spans 15 amino acids. The CDR3 DNA reads TGTGCCAGCAGTTACTCAGCCGACGGCTACAATGAGCAGTTCTTC. It is translated as CASSYSADGYNEQFF.

The J gene is TRBJ2-3, the V gene TRBV5-1; unclear D gene. Looked up from germline, CDR1 is SGHRS and CDR2 is YFSETQ. V lost 2 bases and J 4 bases, leaving 14 bases between the germline ends. The CDR3 length is 15 residues. This CDR3 reads CASSFLVDSADTQYF. The CDR3 nucleotides read TGCGCCAGCAGCTTCCTGGTTGACTCCGCAGATACGCAGTATTTT.

The chain links TRBV4-2 to TRBJ2-1; 10 nucleotides match TRBD2. Germline CDR1 is LGHNA and CDR2 is YNFKEQ. The CDR3 is made up of 14 amino acids. The junction had 5 bases not matched to a gene; V was cut back by 0 bases and J by 12 bases. The CDR3 spells CASSQEAGGDGQFF. CDR3 DNA: TGTGCCAGCAGCCAAGAAGCGGGGGGGGACGGGCAGTTCTTC.

This clonotype was recorded a few times. The J gene is TRBJ2-7, the V gene TRBV10-3, with D uncertain. The CDR3 runs 14 residues. Trimming removed 4 bases from V and 0 bases from J, with 10 bases in between. The germline V gene has CDR1 ENHRY and CDR2 SYGVKD. The DNA of the CDR3 is TGTGCCATCAGTGCTGACCCGAGCTCCTACGAGCAGTACTTC. Amino acids: CAISADPSSYEQYF.

There are a few counts of this clonotype. The chain couples TRBV6-2 or TRBV6-3 to TRBJ2-1; 9 bases align to TRBD1. The CDR3 is 13 residues long. Germline V gene lookup returns CDR1 MNHEY and CDR2 SVGEGT. Trimming cost V 7 bases and J 8 bases; bases outside gene matches: 6. The CDR3 region is CASIYGQGYEQFF. The CDR3 DNA is TGTGCCAGCATCTATGGACAGGGGTATGAGCAGTTCTTC.

This clonotype has at least ten counts. This chain links TRBV29-1 with TRBJ1-2, with D tentatively TRBD1 (6 bases). V lost 6 bases, J lost 0 bases, and 17 bases lay in between. The length of the CDR3 is 15 residues. Germline CDR1 SQVTM, CDR2 ANQGSEA. The CDR3 region has the DNA TGCAGCGTAACCGAGTCCAGGGGAGCTAACTATGGCTACACCTTC. Encoded protein: CSVTESRGANYGYTF.

V usage is TRBV19 and J usage is TRBJ2-7, with a tentative D call TRBD2 (6 bases). This CDR3 is 14 amino acids long. Per the germline V gene, CDR1 is LNHDA and CDR2 is SQIVND (reference sequence). V shed 3 bases and J shed 2 bases, with 11 bases lying between them. The CDR3 nucleotides are TGTGCCAGTAGTATCCTCCCGGGGGCCTACGAGCAGTACTTC. Its protein is CASSILPGAYEQYF.

This clonotype was counted at least ten times. J is TRBJ1-1 and V is TRBV5-5; a weak D match, TRBD1 (5 bases). Germline CDR1 and CDR2: SGHKS and YYEKEE (reference sequence). The CDR3 extends over 13 amino acids. V lost 2 bases, J lost 5 bases, and 10 bases lay in between. CDR3 nucleotide sequence: TGTGCCAGCAGCTTCCAGGGCAATACTGAAGCTTTCTTT. Translating gives CASSFQGNTEAFF.